This entry lists 17 T cell receptor beta chains sequenced from one sample in a study of blood T cell repertoires in COVID-19. The method was immunoSEQ multiplex PCR; TCRdb's version includes in-frame clones alone and lacks a portion of them. The sample lists around 170,000 clones, approximately 90% occurring once. Material for sequencing was peripheral blood. These receptors were taken from a woman in her 30s with acute or convalescent COVID-19.

J is TRBJ2-5 and V is TRBV18; 8 nucleotides line up with TRBD2. The length of the CDR3 is 16 residues. From germline, CDR1 is KGHSH and CDR2 LQKENI. Germline trimming cut 3 bases from V and 5 bases from J; bases unmatched to any gene: 11. CDR3 region: CASSPRPAGAGETQYF. The CDR3 DNA sequence: TGTGCCAGCTCACCCCGGCCAGCGGGAGCGGGTGAGACCCAGTACTTC.

V is TRBV6-5 and J is TRBJ2-2; 8 nucleotides agree with TRBD1. Germline lookup yields CDR1 MNHEY and CDR2 SVGAGI. CDR3 length: 13 amino acids. V lost 6 bases to trimming and J lost 3 bases; unmatched junction nucleotides: 0. The CDR3 loop is CASRQGDTGELFF. The DNA of the CDR3 is TGTGCCAGCAGACAGGGGGACACCGGGGAGCTGTTTTTT.

V is TRBV27 and J is TRBJ2-1; 9 bases are shared with TRBD1. With 7 bases clipped from V and 3 bases from J, the junction kept 7 bases outside the gene matches. The CDR3 is 15 residues long. Germline V gene sequence: CDR1 MNHEY, CDR2 SMNVEV (reference sequence). CDR3 DNA sequence: TGTGCCAGCAAGGTCAACAGGGGGCTCTACAATGAGCAGTTCTTC. Translating gives CASKVNRGLYNEQFF.

The CDR3 sequence: CASSLSGTSGTYEQYF. The CDR3 DNA is TGTGCCAGCAGTTTATCGGGGACTAGCGGGACCTACGAGCAGTACTTC. The rearrangement joins TRBV27 to TRBJ2-7; 13 bases are a match to TRBD2. Germline lookup yields CDR1 MNHEY and CDR2 SMNVEV (reference sequence). This CDR3 is 16 amino acids long. After removal of 0 bases from V and 2 bases from J, the junction contained 1 base not matched to a gene.

The genes are TRBV24-1 and TRBJ2-5, with D possibly being TRBD2 (6 bases). V lost 0 bases and J lost 4, with 11 bases in between. Germline lookup yields CDR1 KGHDR and CDR2 SFDVKD. The length of the CDR3 is 15 residues. CDR3 sequence reads: CATSDLSGPGETQYF. The CDR3 coding sequence is TGTGCCACCAGTGATTTGAGCGGGCCGGGAGAGACCCAGTACTTC.

This chain links TRBV7-2 with TRBJ2-6; 8 nucleotides agree with TRBD1. The CDR3 extends over 18 amino acids. The ends lost 9 bases at V and 0 bases at J; junction bases unmatched: 13. In germline, CDR1 is SGHTA, CDR2 FQGNSA. CDR3 nucleotide sequence: TGTGCCAGTCCCTTACCAGGGACAGGCATCTCTGGGGCCAACGTCCTGACTTTC. The encoded protein is CASPLPGTGISGANVLTF.

The chain couples TRBV27 to TRBJ1-1; the D is unclear. The V gene's germline CDR1 is MNHEY and CDR2 SMNVEV (reference sequence). V shed 8 bases and J shed 10 bases, with 14 bases lying between them. This CDR3 contains 11 residues. CDR3 protein: CASPWKEGAFF. CDR3 nucleotide sequence: TGTGCCAGCCCATGGAAGGAGGGAGCTTTCTTT.

The rearrangement joins TRBV2 to TRBJ1-2, with a possible D match to TRBD1 (6 bases). Germline values: CDR1 SNHLY, CDR2 FYNNEI. The CDR3 totals 13 residues. Trimming left V 6 bases short and J 2 bases short, with 10 bases between. CDR3 nucleotides: TGTGCCAGCAGCGACACAGGGAACTATGGCTACACCTTC. Translating it yields CASSDTGNYGYTF.

The gene calls are TRBV27 and TRBJ2-1; D is ambiguous. Trimming left V 6 bases short and J 0 bases short, with 6 bases between. The germline gives CDR1 MNHEY, CDR2 SMNVEV (reference sequence). The CDR3 totals 13 residues. The CDR3 sequence: CASSYSSYNEQFF. CDR3 DNA: TGTGCCAGCAGCTATTCCTCCTACAATGAGCAGTTCTTC.

The V call is TRBV28, the J call TRBJ2-1; 7 bases match TRBD2. The CDR3 is made up of 16 amino acids. The V segment lost 3 bases and the J segment 8 bases; nucleotides outside the gene matches: 13. Looked up from germline, CDR1 is MDHEN and CDR2 is SYDVKM. The CDR3 is CASSFPSGGIKDEQFF. Here the CDR3 DNA reads TGTGCCAGCAGTTTCCCTTCGGGAGGAATAAAGGATGAGCAGTTCTTC.

The V and J genes are TRBV5-1 and TRBJ2-1; the D gene is possibly TRBD1 (6 bases). The CDR3 has 15 amino acids. The V end lost 0 bases, the J end lost 3 bases, and 10 bases lay between the germline ends. Germline values: CDR1 SGHRS, CDR2 YFSETQ. For the CDR3, the DNA is TGCGCCAGCAGCTTGGTTGGGGGCTACTACAATGAGCAGTTCTTC. Translation gives CASSLVGGYYNEQFF. Supplemented by reference TRBV5-1 and TRBJ2-1, the full variable domain reads KAGVTQTPRYLIKTRGQQVTLSCSPISGHRSVSWYQQTPGQGLQFLFEYFSETQRNKGNFPGRFSGRQFSNSRSEMNVSTLELGDSALYLCASSLVGGYYNEQFFGPGTRLTVL.

The chain links TRBV5-8 to TRBJ1-4; D gene ambiguous. Trimming stripped 4 bases from V and 8 bases from J, with 6 bases between. Germline CDR1 is SGHTS and CDR2 is YDEGEE. The length of the CDR3 is 11 residues. CDR3 residues: CASSPQEKLFF. The CDR3 DNA sequence: TGTGCCAGCAGCCCACAGGAAAAACTGTTTTTT.

This clone was counted once. This CDR3 is CAGTRGYTGELFF. For the CDR3, the DNA is TGTGCCGGGACGCGGGGCTACACCGGGGAGCTGTTTTTT. The genes are TRBV12-3 or TRBV12-4 and TRBJ2-2; possibly TRBD2 for D (6 bases). This CDR3 comprises 13 residues. The V and J ends lost 11 bases and 3 bases respectively, with 13 bases between them.

This clone appeared once. The V and J genes are TRBV6-5 and TRBJ1-5, with a weak D call TRBD1 (5 bases). Germline CDR1 reads MNHEY; CDR2 reads SVGAGI. This CDR3 spans 12 amino acids. V dropped 4 bases and J dropped 12 bases, with 13 bases sitting between them. CDR3 residues: CASSSLTGLQHF. For the CDR3, the DNA is TGTGCCAGCAGTTCCCTAACAGGCCTCCAGCATTTT.

This clone was picked up one time. V usage is TRBV6-1 and J usage is TRBJ1-5; D is ambiguous. The CDR3 is 14 residues long. Germline assignment: CDR1 MNHNS and CDR2 SASEGT. V was shortened by 3 bases and J by 1 base, with 7 bases between the two germline ends. The CDR3 spells CASSDHWSNQPQHF. The CDR3 region has the DNA TGTGCCAGCAGTGACCACTGGAGCAATCAGCCCCAGCATTTT.

The gene calls are TRBV4-1 and TRBJ2-5, with D hard to call. The V gene lost 5 bases and the J gene lost 1 base, with 14 bases spanning the gap. This CDR3 is 15 amino acids long. Germline CDR1 is MGHRA and CDR2 is YSYEKL. CDR3 protein: CASSDNGLGQETQYF. In DNA, the CDR3 is TGCGCCAGCAGCGATAACGGGTTGGGCCAAGAGACCCAGTACTTC.

CDR3 amino acids: CASSMTVNTEAFF. CDR3 nucleotides: TGTGCCAGCAGCATGACAGTGAACACTGAAGCTTTCTTT. The J gene is TRBJ1-1, the V gene TRBV7-9; perhaps TRBD1 as D (5 bases). Germline V gives CDR1 SEHNR, CDR2 FQNEAQ (reference sequence). This CDR3 is 13 amino acids long. Deletions cut 5 bases from V and 0 bases from J, with 7 bases between.